The next 8 T cell receptor beta chains were all read from a single sample in a study of siplizumab effects on memory and regulatory T cells (dated by TCRdb to about 2019). The library was prepared using the immunoSEQ multiplex PCR assay. The table comes from immuneACCESS by way of TCRdb, which keeps in-frame sequences with V and J called. Part of the clones is missing from these tables; in studies checked, under half for an unresolved V gene and the rest for unknown reasons. This sample comprises some 40,000 clones, roughly 90% of them detected only once. The biggest ten clones account for around 0.25% of the sample. The sequencing sample was made of naive CD4+ T cells sorted from blood. The cell subset or site label here, explained by the study, means: unstimulated naive T cells. These receptor sequences come from a human donor in good health.

The chain joins TRBV6-5 to TRBJ1-5; D is possibly TRBD1 (5 bases). The CDR3 is made up of 14 amino acids. Germline CDR1 is MNHEY and CDR2 is SVGAGI. Trimming stripped 0 bases from V and 7 bases from J, with 10 bases between. CDR3 DNA sequence: TGTGCCAGCAGTTACTCGGGCAGGGCACAGCCCCAGCATTTT. This sequence encodes CASSYSGRAQPQHF.

The rearrangement links TRBV5-1 to TRBJ2-3; D uncertain. Trimming removed 6 bases from V and 4 bases from J, with 12 bases in between. This CDR3 has 13 residues. CDR1 is SGHRS and CDR2 is YFSETQ in the germline V gene. CDR3 DNA: TGCGCCAGCAAAGCTTTGGGGTCAGATACGCAGTATTTT. It codes for CASKALGSDTQYF.

The chain joins TRBV9 to TRBJ2-6, with D maybe TRBD2 (5 bases). Germline CDR1 and CDR2: SGDLS and YYNGEE. The CDR3 consists of 15 residues. V shed 4 bases and J shed 0 bases, with 8 bases lying between them. CDR3 DNA: TGTGCCAGCAGCCCCCGGGGCTCTGGGGCCAACGTCCTGACTTTC. Translated, it gives CASSPRGSGANVLTF.

The chain joins TRBV19 to TRBJ2-7; TRBD2 agrees at 7 bases. The CDR3 spans 15 residues. The germline V gene encodes CDR1 LNHDA and CDR2 SQIVND (reference sequence). The junction had 6 bases not matched to a gene; V was cut back by 2 bases and J by 2 bases. The CDR3 DNA reads as TGTGCCAGTAGTATATCCGCGGGAGTGCCCTACGAGCAGTACTTC. The encoded protein is CASSISAGVPYEQYF. The whole variable domain, filled in from reference TRBV19 and TRBJ2-7, reads DGGITQSPKYLFRKEGQNVTLSCEQNLNHDAMYWYRQDPGQGLRLIYYSQIVNDFQKGDIAEGYSVSREKKESFPLTVTSAQKNPTAFYLCASSISAGVPYEQYFGPGTRLTVT.

This chain connects TRBV7-9 to TRBJ1-1; possible D gene TRBD1, 5 bases. The CDR3 covers 12 residues. Trimming took off 5 bases at V and 8 bases at J, with 12 bases between the two ends. Germline-derived CDR1 and CDR2 are SEHNR and FQNEAQ (reference sequence). The CDR3 DNA sequence: TGTGCCAGCAGCGCGTTCAGGGCCGAAGCTTTCTTT. Its translation: CASSAFRAEAFF.

This chain uses TRBV29-1 with TRBJ1-1; a weak D match, TRBD1 (6 bases). Germline V lookup: CDR1 SQVTM, CDR2 ANQGSEA. V was cut by 3 bases and J by 3 bases, with 14 bases left in between. The CDR3 has 14 amino acids. This CDR3 reads CSVEVRGLDTEAFF. DNA of the CDR3: TGCAGCGTTGAGGTCCGGGGGCTGGACACTGAAGCTTTCTTT.

The V gene is TRBV11-2, the J gene TRBJ1-1, with D perhaps TRBD1 (5 bases). Germline CDR1 reads SGHAT; CDR2 reads FQNNGV. Trimming stripped 4 bases from V and 0 bases from J, with 12 bases between. The CDR3 has 15 amino acids. CDR3 amino acids: CASSSKGTVNTEAFF. For the CDR3, the DNA is TGTGCCAGCAGCTCGAAGGGGACGGTGAACACTGAAGCTTTCTTT.

The chain is built from TRBV4-1 and TRBJ1-2; 9 bases are a match to TRBD1. V lost 4 bases and J lost 0; bases outside the gene matches: 15. This CDR3 is 19 amino acids long. Looked up from germline, CDR1 is MGHRA and CDR2 is YSYEKL. CDR3 residues: CASSPSRFTGGFSNYGYTF. The CDR3 DNA reads as TGCGCCAGCAGCCCCTCGCGTTTTACAGGGGGCTTCTCTAACTATGGCTACACCTTC.